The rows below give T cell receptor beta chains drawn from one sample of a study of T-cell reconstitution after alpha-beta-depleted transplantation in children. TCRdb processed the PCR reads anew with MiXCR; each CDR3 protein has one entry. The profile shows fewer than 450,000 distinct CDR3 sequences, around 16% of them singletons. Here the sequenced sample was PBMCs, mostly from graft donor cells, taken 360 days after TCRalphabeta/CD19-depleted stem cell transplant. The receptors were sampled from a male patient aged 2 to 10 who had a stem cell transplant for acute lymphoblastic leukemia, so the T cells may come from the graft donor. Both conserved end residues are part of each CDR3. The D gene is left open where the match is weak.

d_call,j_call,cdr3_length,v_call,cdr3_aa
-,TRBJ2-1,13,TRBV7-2,CASSLRTNNEQFF
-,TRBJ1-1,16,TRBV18,CASSPLRGLMNTEAFF
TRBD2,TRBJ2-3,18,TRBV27,CASSPSSGMGWGTDTQYF
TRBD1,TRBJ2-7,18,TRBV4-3,CASSQDIGRDREDYEQYF
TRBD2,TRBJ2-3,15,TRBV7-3,CASSFGGSFTDTQYF
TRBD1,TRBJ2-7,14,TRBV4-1,CASSQLTGGYEQYF
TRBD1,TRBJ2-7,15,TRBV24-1,CATSSIWDRELEQYF
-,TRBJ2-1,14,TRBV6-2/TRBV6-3,CASKPSYTYNEQFF
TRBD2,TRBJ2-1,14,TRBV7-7,CASSPGLASNEQFF
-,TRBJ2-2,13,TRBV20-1,CSARYPGPGELFF
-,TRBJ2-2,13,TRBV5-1,CASSLKGVGELFF
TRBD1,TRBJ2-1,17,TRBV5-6,CASSINPGQGAGNEQFF
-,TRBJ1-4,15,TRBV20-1,CSARAPGEPNEKLFF
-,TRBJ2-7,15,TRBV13,CASSLRVGPTYEQYF
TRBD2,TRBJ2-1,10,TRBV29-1,CAGEYNEQFF
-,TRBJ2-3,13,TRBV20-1,CSAASVSTDTQYF
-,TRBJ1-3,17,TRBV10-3,CAIRPNRGEADGNTIYF
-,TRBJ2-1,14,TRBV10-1,CASSESSVVDEQFF
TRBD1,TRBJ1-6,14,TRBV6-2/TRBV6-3,CASKPGTDNSPLHF
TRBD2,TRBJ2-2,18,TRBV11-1,CASSTPGLAGVYTGELFF
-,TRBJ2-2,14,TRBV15,CATSNQANTGELFF
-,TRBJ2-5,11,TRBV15,CATSRLETQYF
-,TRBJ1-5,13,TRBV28,CASTVGSSEPQHF
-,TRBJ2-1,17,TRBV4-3,CASSQEGAGSGYNEQFF
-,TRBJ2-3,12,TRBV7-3,CASSSLDDTQYF
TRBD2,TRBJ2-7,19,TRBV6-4,CTSSPLGLAGRGSSYEQYF
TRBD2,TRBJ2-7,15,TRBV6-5,CASSYLAEGSYEQYF
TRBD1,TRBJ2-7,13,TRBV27,CATKGTGTYEQYF
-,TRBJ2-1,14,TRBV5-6,CASSLPGASNEQFF
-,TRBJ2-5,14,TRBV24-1,CATSDNDLQETQYF
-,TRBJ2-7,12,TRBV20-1,CSARSETYEQYF
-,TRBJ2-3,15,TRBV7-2,CASSLLGLVTDTQYF
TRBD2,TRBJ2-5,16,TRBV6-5,CASRLTSGGREETQYF
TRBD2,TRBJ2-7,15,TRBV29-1,CSVGGGLAAPYEQYF
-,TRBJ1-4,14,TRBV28,CASSPDPSRGKLFF
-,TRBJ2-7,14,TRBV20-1,CSAFTGKDSYEQYF
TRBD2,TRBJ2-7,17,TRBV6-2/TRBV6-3,CASSYFERLAGAYEQYF
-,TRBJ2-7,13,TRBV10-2,CASSVLRAHEQYF
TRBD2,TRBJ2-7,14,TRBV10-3,CAIRVAGGPGEQYF
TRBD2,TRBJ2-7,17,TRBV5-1,CASSRWGLGEGRYEQYF
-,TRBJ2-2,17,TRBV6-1,CASSEGSVLPTTGELFF